This T cell receptor (beta chain) appears in the sequencing data of a study of cytotoxic CD8 clonotypes in ibrutinib-treated CLL. As for the study in general: Patient counts were 11 relapsed/refractory, roughly 16 treatment-naive and 17 IGHV unmutated. After treatment lasting a median 12 months, range 6 to 36, response samples were collected. General study points: Rare overall, public clonotypes shrank or held steady under therapy. Baseline levels of clonality went above those of age-matched healthy donors and moved with circulating CD8+ T-cell counts.

Deletions cut 3 bases from V and 5 bases from J, with 16 bases between. CDR1 and CDR2 from the germline V gene are GTSNPN and SVGIG (reference sequence). This CDR3 spans 14 amino acids. For this clone: Its target is unknown.

The table came from immunoSEQ multiplex PCR; TCRdb's copy has only in-frame clones and leaves some out. This sample has tens of thousands of clones, with 50% to 80% found just once. The chain combines TRBV30 with TRBJ2-5; D perhaps matches TRBD2 (7 bases). This TCR derives from a human donor with chronic lymphocytic leukemia. Material: PBMCs, obtained after 24 months of ibrutinib treatment. This CDR3 reads CAWSPGGAMETQYF. In DNA, the CDR3 is TGTGCCTGGAGCCCGGGGGGCGCGATGGAGACCCAGTACTTC.